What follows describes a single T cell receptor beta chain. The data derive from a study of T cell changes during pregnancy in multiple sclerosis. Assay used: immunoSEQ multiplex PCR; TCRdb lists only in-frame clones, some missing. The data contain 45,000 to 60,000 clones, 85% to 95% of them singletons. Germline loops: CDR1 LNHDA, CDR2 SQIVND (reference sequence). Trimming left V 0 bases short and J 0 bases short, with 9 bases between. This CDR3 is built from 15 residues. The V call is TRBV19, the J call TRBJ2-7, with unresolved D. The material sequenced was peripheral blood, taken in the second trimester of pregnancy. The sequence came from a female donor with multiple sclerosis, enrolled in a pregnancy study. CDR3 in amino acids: CASSIDVGDSYEQYF. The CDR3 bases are TGTGCCAGTAGTATAGACGTGGGCGACTCCTACGAGCAGTACTTC.